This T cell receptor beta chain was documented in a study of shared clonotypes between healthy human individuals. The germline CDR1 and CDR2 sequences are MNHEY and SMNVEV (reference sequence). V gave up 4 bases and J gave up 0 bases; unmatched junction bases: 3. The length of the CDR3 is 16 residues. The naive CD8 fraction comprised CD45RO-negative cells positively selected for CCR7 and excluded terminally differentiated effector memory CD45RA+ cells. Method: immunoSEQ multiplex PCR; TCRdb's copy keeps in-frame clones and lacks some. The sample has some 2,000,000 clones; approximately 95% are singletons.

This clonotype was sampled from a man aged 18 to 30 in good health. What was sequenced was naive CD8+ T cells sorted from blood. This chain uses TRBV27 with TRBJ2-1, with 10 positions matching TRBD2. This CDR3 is CASSYPSGSSYNEQFF. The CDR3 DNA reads TGTGCCAGCAGTTATCCTAGCGGGAGCTCCTACAATGAGCAGTTCTTC.